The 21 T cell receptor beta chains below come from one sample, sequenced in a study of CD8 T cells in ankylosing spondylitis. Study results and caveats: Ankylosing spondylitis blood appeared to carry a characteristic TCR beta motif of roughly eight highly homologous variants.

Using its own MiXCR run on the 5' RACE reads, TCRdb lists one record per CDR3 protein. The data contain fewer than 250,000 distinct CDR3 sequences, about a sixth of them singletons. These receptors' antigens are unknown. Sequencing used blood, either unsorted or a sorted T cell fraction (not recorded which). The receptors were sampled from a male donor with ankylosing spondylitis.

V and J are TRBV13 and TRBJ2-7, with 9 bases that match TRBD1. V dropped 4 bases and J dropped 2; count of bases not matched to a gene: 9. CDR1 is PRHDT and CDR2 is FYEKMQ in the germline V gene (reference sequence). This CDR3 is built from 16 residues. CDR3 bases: TGTGCCAGCAGCTATATAACCGGGACAGGGACCTACGAGCAGTACTTC. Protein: CASSYITGTGTYEQYF.

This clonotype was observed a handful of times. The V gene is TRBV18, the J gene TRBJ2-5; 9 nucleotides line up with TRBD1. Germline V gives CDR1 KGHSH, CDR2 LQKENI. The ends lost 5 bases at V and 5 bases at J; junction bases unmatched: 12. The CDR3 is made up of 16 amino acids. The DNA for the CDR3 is TGTGCCAGCTCAGACGGCCGGGACAGGGAGTTGGAGACCCAGTACTTC. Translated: CASSDGRDRELETQYF.

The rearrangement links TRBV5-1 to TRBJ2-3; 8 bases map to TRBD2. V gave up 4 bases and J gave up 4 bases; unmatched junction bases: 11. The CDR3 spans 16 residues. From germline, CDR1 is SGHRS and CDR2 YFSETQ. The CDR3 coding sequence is TGCGCCAGCAGCCCCCAAAGCGGGAGTGGAGCAGATACGCAGTATTTT. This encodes CASSPQSGSGADTQYF.

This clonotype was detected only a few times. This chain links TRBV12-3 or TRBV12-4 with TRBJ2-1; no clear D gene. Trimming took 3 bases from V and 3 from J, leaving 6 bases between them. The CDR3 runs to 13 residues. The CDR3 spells CASSLAVYNEQFF. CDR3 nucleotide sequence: TGTGCCAGCAGTTTGGCAGTCTACAATGAGCAGTTCTTC.

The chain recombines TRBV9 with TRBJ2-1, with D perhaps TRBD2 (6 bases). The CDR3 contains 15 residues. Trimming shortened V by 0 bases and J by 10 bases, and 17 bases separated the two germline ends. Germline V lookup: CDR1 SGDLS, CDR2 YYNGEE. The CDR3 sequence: CASSVAPGVAGEQFF. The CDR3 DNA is TGTGCCAGCAGCGTAGCCCCGGGGGTGGCGGGGGAGCAGTTCTTC.

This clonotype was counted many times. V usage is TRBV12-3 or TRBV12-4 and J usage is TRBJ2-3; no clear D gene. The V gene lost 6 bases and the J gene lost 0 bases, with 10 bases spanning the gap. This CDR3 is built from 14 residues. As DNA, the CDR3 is TGTGCCAGCAGCCACATTAGTAGCACAGATACGCAGTATTTT. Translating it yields CASSHISSTDTQYF.

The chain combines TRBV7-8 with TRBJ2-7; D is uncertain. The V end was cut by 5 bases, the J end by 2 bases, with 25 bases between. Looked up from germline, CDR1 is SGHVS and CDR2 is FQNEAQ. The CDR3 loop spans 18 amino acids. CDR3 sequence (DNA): TGTGCCAGCAGCCCCAGCGTGCAGTTTGAACTACCCCCCTACGAGCAGTACTTC. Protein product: CASSPSVQFELPPYEQYF.

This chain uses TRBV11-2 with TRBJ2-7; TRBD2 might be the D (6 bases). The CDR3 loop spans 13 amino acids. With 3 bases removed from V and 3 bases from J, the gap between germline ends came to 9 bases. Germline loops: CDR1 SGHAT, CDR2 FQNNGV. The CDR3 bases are TGTGCCAGCAGCTTTCATAGCGGCTACGAGCAGTACTTC. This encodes CASSFHSGYEQYF.

The CDR3 DNA reads as TGCGCCAGCAGCACCGGGACAGGCCAAGAGACCCAGTACTTC. This codes for CASSTGTGQETQYF. This chain connects TRBV4-1 to TRBJ2-5; 8 bases agree with TRBD1. Per germline, CDR1 MGHRA and CDR2 YSYEKL. The CDR3 runs to 14 residues. Germline trimming cut 5 bases from V and 1 base from J; bases unmatched to any gene: 3.

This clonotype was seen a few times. The CDR3 loop reads CASSASLAGENYNEQFF. DNA of the CDR3: TGTGCCAGCAGCGCGAGCTTAGCGGGAGAGAATTACAATGAGCAGTTCTTC. This chain uses TRBV9 with TRBJ2-1; TRBD2 matches at 9 bases. Per the germline V gene, CDR1 is SGDLS and CDR2 is YYNGEE. This CDR3 has 17 amino acids. After removal of 3 bases from V and 4 bases from J, the junction contained 11 bases not matched to a gene. The full variable domain, completed using reference TRBV9 and TRBJ2-1, is DSGVTQTPKHLITATGQRVTLRCSPRSGDLSVYWYQQSLDQGLQFLIQYYNGEERAKGNILERFSAQQFPDLHSELNLSSLELGDSALYFCASSASLAGENYNEQFFGPGTRLTVL.

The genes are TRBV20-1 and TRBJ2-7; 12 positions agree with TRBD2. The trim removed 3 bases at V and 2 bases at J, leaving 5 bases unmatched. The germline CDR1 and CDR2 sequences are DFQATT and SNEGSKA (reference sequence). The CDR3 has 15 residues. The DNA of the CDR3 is TGCAGTGCTAGGGGACTAGCGGGCCCTGCCTACGAGCAGTACTTC. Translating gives CSARGLAGPAYEQYF.

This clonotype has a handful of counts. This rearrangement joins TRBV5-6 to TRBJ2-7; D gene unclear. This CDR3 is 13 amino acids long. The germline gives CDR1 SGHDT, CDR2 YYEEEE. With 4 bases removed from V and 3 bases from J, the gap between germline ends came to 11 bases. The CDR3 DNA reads TGTGCCAGCAGCCCCCTCAGTGGCTACGAGCAGTACTTC. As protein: CASSPLSGYEQYF.

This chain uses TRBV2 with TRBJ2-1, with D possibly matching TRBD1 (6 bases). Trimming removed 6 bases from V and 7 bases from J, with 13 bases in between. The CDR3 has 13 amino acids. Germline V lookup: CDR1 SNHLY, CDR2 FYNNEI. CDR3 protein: CASRAQGRNEQFF. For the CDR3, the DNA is TGTGCCAGCAGGGCCCAGGGGCGGAATGAGCAGTTCTTC.

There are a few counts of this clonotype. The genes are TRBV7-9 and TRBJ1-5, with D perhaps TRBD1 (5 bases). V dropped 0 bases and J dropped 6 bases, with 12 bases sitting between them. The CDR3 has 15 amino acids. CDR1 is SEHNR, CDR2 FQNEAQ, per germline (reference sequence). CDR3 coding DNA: TGTGCCAGCAGCTTAGCTGGGGCTGTCGGTCAGCCCCAGCATTTT. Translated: CASSLAGAVGQPQHF.

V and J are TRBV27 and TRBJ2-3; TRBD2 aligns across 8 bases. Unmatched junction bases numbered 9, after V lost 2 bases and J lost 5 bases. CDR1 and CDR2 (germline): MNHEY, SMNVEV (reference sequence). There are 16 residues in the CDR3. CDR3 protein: CASSLVTGGLGDTQYF. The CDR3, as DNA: TGTGCCAGCAGTTTAGTCACGGGGGGGCTGGGAGATACGCAGTATTTT.

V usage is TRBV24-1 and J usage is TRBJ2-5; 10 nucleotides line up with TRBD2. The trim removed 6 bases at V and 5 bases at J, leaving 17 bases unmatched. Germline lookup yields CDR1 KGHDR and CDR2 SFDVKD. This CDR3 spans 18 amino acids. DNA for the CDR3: TGTGCCACCAGTCCCACCTGGGGGGCTAGCGGGAGAATCGAGACCCAGTACTTC. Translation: CATSPTWGASGRIETQYF.

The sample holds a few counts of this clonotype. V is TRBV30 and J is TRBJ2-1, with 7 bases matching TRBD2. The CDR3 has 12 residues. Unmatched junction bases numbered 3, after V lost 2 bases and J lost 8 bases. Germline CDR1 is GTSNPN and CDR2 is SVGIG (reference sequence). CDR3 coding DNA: TGTGCCTGGAGTTTGGGGGGGGATGAGCAGTTCTTC. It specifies CAWSLGGDEQFF.

The CDR3 region has the DNA TGCGCCAGCAGCGCACCCGGGACGGCAACCTACGAGCAGTACTTC. Translating gives CASSAPGTATYEQYF. The chain employs TRBV4-1 and TRBJ2-7; D is tentatively TRBD1 or TRBD2 (5 bases each). Germline CDR1 is MGHRA and CDR2 is YSYEKL. CDR3 length: 15 residues. Trimming cost V 5 bases and J 2 bases, with 16 bases left between them.

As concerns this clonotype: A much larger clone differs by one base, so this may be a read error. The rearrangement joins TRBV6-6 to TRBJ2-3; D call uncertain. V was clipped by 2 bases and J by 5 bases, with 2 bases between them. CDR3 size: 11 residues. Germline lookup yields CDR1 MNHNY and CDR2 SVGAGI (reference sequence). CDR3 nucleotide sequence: TGTGCCAGCAGTTACGGAGATACGCAGTATTTT. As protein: CASSYGDTQYF.

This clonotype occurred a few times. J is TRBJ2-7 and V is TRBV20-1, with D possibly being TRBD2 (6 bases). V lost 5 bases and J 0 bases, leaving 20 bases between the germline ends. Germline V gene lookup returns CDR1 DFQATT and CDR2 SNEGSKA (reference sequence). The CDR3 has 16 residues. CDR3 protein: CSALATRDSSSYEQYF. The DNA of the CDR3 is TGCAGTGCTTTAGCCACAAGGGACTCCAGCTCCTACGAGCAGTACTTC.

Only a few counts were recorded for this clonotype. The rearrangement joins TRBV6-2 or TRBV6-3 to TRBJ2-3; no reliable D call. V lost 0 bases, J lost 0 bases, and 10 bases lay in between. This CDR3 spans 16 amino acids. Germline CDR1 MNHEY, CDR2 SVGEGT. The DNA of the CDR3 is TGTGCCAGCAGTTACTCAAAAAGTCAGAGCACAGATACGCAGTATTTT. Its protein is CASSYSKSQSTDTQYF.